This T cell receptor beta chain was sequenced during a study of patients and donors after allogeneic stem cell transplantation. V lost 0 bases and J 2 bases, leaving 13 bases between the germline ends. Germline V gene data show CDR1 as MNHEY and CDR2 as SVGAGI. The CDR3 spans 16 residues. TCRdb called the RT-PCR reads again in MiXCR, with one record for every CDR3 protein. The sample shows 900,000 to 1,000,000 distinct CDR3 sequences, roughly 17% of them seen only once. The material sequenced was blood, either unsorted or a sorted T cell fraction (not recorded which). This sequence joins TRBV6-5 and TRBJ1-1, with D perhaps TRBD1 (5 bases). The sequence came from a human donor who was either an allogeneic HSCT recipient or a stem cell or donor lymphocyte infusion donor (not recorded which). It is not recorded whose cells these are; they may come from a transplant donor. CDR3 nucleotides: TGTGCCAGCAGTTACTCGAATCCAGGGAGAAACACTGAAGCTTTCTTT. This encodes CASSYSNPGRNTEAFF.